Each of the 14 T cell receptor beta chains below was sequenced from the same sample in a study of shared clonotypes between healthy human individuals (dated by TCRdb to 2018 to 2021). The library was built by means of the immunoSEQ multiplex PCR assay. In its TCRdb copy, this immuneACCESS table keeps in-frame sequences only and misses some clones. Where compared with another copy, unresolved V genes explain less than half of these, and the others have no known cause. Here the sample has about 2 million clones; approximately 94% occur a single time. The ten most abundant clones make up more than 0.95% of the sample. CD8 naive samples were obtained by positive selection for CCR7 among CD45RO-negative cells, yielding a CD45RA+CCR7+ population from which TemRA cells were excluded. The sequenced material came from naive CD8+ T cells sorted from blood. The sample's cell subset or site label is to be understood as: CD45RA+CCR7+. The receptors derive from a man between 18 and 35 years old in good health.

This chain links TRBV7-9 with TRBJ2-1, with TRBD2 identical over 11 bases. J lost 8 bases, V lost 4 bases, and 7 bases had no gene match. CDR1 and CDR2 (germline): SEHNR, FQNEAQ (reference sequence). There are 15 residues in the CDR3. The CDR3 is CASSSPLAGVHEQFF. CDR3 in DNA: TGTGCCAGCAGCTCACCACTAGCGGGAGTTCATGAGCAGTTCTTC.

A few counts support this clone. The chain couples TRBV7-3 to TRBJ2-5; D unclear. Trimming took off 1 base at V and 4 bases at J, with 22 bases between the two ends. The germline V gene has CDR1 SGHTA and CDR2 FQGTGA. The CDR3 has 18 amino acids. This CDR3 reads CASSLNPLGPAVGETQYF. The CDR3 DNA reads TGTGCCAGCAGCTTAAACCCCTTGGGTCCAGCCGTAGGAGAGACCCAGTACTTC. The variable domain in full, completed from reference TRBV7-3 and TRBJ2-5, reads GAGVSQTPSNKVTEKGKYVELRCDPISGHTALYWYRQSLGQGPEFLIYFQGTGAADDSGLPNDRFFAVRPEGSVSTLKIQRTERGDSAVYLCASSLNPLGPAVGETQYFGPGTRLLVL.

V and J are TRBV9 and TRBJ1-6; D is perhaps TRBD1 (5 bases). The CDR3 is 15 amino acids. Trimming stripped 3 bases from V and 7 bases from J, with 14 bases between. The germline gives CDR1 SGDLS, CDR2 YYNGEE. DNA for the CDR3: TGTGCCAGCAGCGCCGAAAAGGGGCTCAATTCACCCCTCCACTTT. It codes for CASSAEKGLNSPLHF.

This chain connects TRBV29-1 to TRBJ2-7; the match to TRBD2 covers 7 bases. CDR1 and CDR2 from the germline V gene are SQVTM and ANQGSEA. The CDR3 runs to 15 residues. V was pared by 2 bases and J by 5 bases, with 12 bases of the junction left unmatched. CDR3 sequence: CSVELGEQAGDEQYF. DNA of the CDR3: TGCAGCGTTGAATTAGGGGAACAGGCGGGGGACGAGCAGTACTTC.

The V and J genes are TRBV29-1 and TRBJ2-5; TRBD1 matches at 9 bases. Germline values: CDR1 SQVTM, CDR2 ANQGSEA. Trimming at V came to 0 bases and at J to 3 bases, leaving 8 bases not matched to a gene. The CDR3 runs 16 residues. CDR3 region: CSVEDHTGGAEETQYF. As DNA, the CDR3 is TGCAGCGTTGAAGATCATACAGGGGGCGCAGAAGAGACCCAGTACTTC. Filled out from reference TRBV29-1 and TRBJ2-5, the complete variable domain reads SAVISQKPSRDICQRGTSLTIQCQVDSQVTMMFWYRQQPGQSLTLIATANQGSEATYESGFVIDKFPISRPNLTFSTLTVSNMSPEDSSIYLCSVEDHTGGAEETQYFGPGTRLLVL.

Worth noting for this clone: Other DNA variants within this sample encode the same CDR3. The chain employs TRBV7-9 and TRBJ2-7; 15 bases fit TRBD2. The trim removed 5 bases at V and 3 bases at J, leaving 8 bases unmatched. This CDR3 is 17 amino acids long. The germline gives CDR1 SEHNR, CDR2 FQNEAQ (reference sequence). CDR3 DNA: TGTGCCAGCAGCCCCCCGGGACTAGCGGGAGGCTTCTACGAGCAGTACTTC. This gives the protein CASSPPGLAGGFYEQYF.

This chain links TRBV30 with TRBJ2-6, with a weak D call TRBD1 (6 bases). The CDR3 has 16 amino acids. Germline-derived CDR1 and CDR2 are GTSNPN and SVGIG (reference sequence). The V end was cut by 4 bases, the J end by 0 bases, with 13 bases between. In DNA, the CDR3 is TGTGCCTGGACCGGGACACGGAGCTCTGGGGCCAACGTCCTGACTTTC. Translation: CAWTGTRSSGANVLTF.

The V call is TRBV29-1, the J call TRBJ2-1, with D perhaps matching TRBD1 or TRBD2 (5 bases each). The germline V gene encodes CDR1 SQVTM and CDR2 ANQGSEA. The CDR3 is 15 residues long. The V end was cut by 0 bases, the J end by 3 bases, with 12 bases between. The CDR3 is CSVEDRGDVYNEQFF. DNA for the CDR3: TGCAGCGTTGAAGATAGAGGGGACGTCTACAATGAGCAGTTCTTC.

The chain links TRBV30 to TRBJ1-4; D is uncertain. Trimming pared 4 bases from V and 5 bases from J, leaving 11 bases between. This CDR3 contains 13 residues. CDR1 and CDR2 (germline): GTSNPN, SVGIG (reference sequence). DNA for the CDR3: TGTGCCTGGAACCGGGCTCCAAATGAAAAACTGTTTTTT. Residues: CAWNRAPNEKLFF.

CDR3 sequence (DNA): TGTGCCAGCAGCTTAGCGAGCGGGGGCATAGCTAAGGATACGCAGTATTTT. It yields the protein CASSLASGGIAKDTQYF. The chain is built from TRBV7-3 and TRBJ2-3; TRBD2 matches at 8 bases. Germline lookup yields CDR1 SGHTA and CDR2 FQGTGA. The trim removed 2 bases at V and 6 bases at J, leaving 13 bases unmatched. The CDR3 extends over 17 amino acids.

This clone was seen a single time. The chain employs TRBV4-3 and TRBJ2-7; D is perhaps TRBD1 or TRBD2 (5 bases each). This CDR3 region has 17 residues. Per germline, CDR1 LGHNA and CDR2 YSLEER. Trimming removed 0 bases at V and 5 bases at J, with 20 bases between. This CDR3 reads CASSQDQARGSSDEQYF. The CDR3, as DNA: TGCGCCAGCAGCCAAGATCAAGCGAGGGGTTCGTCGGACGAGCAGTACTTC.

The rearrangement links TRBV27 to TRBJ1-5, with TRBD1 as a possible D gene (5 bases). The V gene lost 3 bases and the J gene lost 6 bases, with 18 bases spanning the gap. The germline CDR1 and CDR2 sequences are MNHEY and SMNVEV (reference sequence). This CDR3 has 16 amino acids. As DNA, the CDR3 is TGTGCCAGCAGTTTTTTTCCAGGTCAGGGCGGTCAGCCCCAGCATTTT. Its protein is CASSFFPGQGGQPQHF.

J is TRBJ1-2 and V is TRBV20-1, with D unclear. The CDR3 runs 11 residues. V gave up 0 bases and J gave up 8 bases, with 7 bases separating them. Germline V gene sequence: CDR1 DFQATT, CDR2 SNEGSKA (reference sequence). This chain's CDR3 is CSARDREGYTF. CDR3 nucleotides: TGCAGTGCTAGAGATAGGGAGGGCTACACCTTC.

A note on this clone: The sample has other DNA sequences that encode this CDR3 too. The chain combines TRBV5-1 with TRBJ2-1; D remains ambiguous. The V and J ends lost 2 bases and 10 bases respectively, with 7 bases between them. The germline gives CDR1 SGHRS, CDR2 YFSETQ. The CDR3 runs 11 residues. This CDR3 reads CASSFGVEQFF. Here the CDR3 DNA reads TGCGCCAGCAGCTTCGGCGTAGAGCAGTTCTTC.